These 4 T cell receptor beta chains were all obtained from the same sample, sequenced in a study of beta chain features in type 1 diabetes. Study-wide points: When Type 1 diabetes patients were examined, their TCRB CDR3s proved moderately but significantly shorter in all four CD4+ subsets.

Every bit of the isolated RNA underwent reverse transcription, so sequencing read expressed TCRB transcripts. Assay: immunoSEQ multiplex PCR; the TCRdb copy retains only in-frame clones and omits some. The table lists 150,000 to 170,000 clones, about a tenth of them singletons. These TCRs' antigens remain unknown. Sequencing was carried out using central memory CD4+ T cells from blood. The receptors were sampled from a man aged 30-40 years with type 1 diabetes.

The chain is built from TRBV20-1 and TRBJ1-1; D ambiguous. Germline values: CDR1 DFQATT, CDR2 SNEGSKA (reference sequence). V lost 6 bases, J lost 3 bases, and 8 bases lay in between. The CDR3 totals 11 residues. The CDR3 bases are TGCAGTGCGTCCGGGGACACTGAAGCTTTCTTT. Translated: CSASGDTEAFF.

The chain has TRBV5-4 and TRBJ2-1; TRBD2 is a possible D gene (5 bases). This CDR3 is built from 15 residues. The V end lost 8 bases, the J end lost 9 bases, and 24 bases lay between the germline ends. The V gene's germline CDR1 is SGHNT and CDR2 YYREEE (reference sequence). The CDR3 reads CASHKTHGVVGEQFF. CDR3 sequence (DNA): TGTGCCAGTCATAAAACCCACGGGGTGGTGGGTGAGCAGTTCTTC.

The CDR3 spells CASSLAGINTEAFF. The CDR3 DNA sequence: TGTGCCAGCAGCTTAGCGGGCATAAACACTGAAGCTTTCTTT. This rearrangement joins TRBV7-9 to TRBJ1-1; no definite D call. Germline assignment: CDR1 SEHNR and CDR2 FQNEAQ (reference sequence). This CDR3 is built from 14 residues. V lost 0 bases, J lost 2 bases, and 7 bases lay in between.

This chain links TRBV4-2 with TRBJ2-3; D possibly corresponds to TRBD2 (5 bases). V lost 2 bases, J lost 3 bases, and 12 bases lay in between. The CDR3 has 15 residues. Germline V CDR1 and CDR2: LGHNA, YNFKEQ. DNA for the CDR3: TGTGCCAGCAGCCAAACTAGTGTCGGGACAGATACGCAGTATTTT. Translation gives CASSQTSVGTDTQYF.